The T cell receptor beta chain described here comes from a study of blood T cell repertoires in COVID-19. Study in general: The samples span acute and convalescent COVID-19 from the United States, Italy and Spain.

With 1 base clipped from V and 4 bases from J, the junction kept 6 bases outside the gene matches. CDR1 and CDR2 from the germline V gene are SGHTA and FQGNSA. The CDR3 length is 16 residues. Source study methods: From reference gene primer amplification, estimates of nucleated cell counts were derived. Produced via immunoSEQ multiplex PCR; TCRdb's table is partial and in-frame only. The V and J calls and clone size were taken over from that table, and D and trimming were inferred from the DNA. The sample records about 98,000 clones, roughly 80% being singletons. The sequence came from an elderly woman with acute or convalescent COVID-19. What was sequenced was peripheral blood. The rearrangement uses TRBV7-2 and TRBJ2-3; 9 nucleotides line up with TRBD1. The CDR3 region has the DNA TGTGCCAGCAGCTTAGAGAACCGACAGGGGGCAGATACGCAGTATTTT. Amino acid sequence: CASSLENRQGADTQYF.